These 32 T cell receptor beta chains share one sample of origin, sequenced in a study of shared clonotypes between healthy human individuals. The assay was immunoSEQ multiplex PCR, and TCRdb's table has in-frame clones only and misses some. Of roughly 1 million clones in the sample, about 84% were seen once. The sequenced material came from memory CD4+ T cells from PBMCs. Subset given: CD45RA-negative fraction. The receptors were gathered from a man aged 18 to 35 in good health. Some clones in this sample may be carry-over from other donors' samples.

The chain combines TRBV4-2 with TRBJ2-3; D unclear. The V end was cut by 1 base, the J end by 2 bases, with 13 bases between. The CDR3 consists of 16 residues. Germline V gives CDR1 LGHNA, CDR2 YNFKEQ. Here the CDR3 DNA reads TGTGCCAGCAGCCAAGGTGGCTCCGGCCCCACAGATACGCAGTATTTT. Translation: CASSQGGSGPTDTQYF.

Note on this clone: The same CDR3 is also encoded by other DNA sequences in this sample. The chain recombines TRBV5-1 with TRBJ2-1; D is uncertain. Trimming removed 2 bases at V and 6 bases at J, with 3 bases between. This CDR3 comprises 11 residues. Germline lookup yields CDR1 SGHRS and CDR2 YFSETQ. CDR3 sequence reads: CASSLGNEQFF. The CDR3, as DNA: TGCGCCAGCAGCTTAGGCAATGAGCAGTTCTTC.

The genes are TRBV28 and TRBJ2-7, with TRBD2 matching over 10 bases. Germline V gene lookup returns CDR1 MDHEN and CDR2 SYDVKM. Trimming removed 4 bases from V and 2 bases from J; junction bases left unmatched: 17. The CDR3 runs 19 residues. This CDR3 is CASSSRGGTSGTTPYEQYF. The CDR3 DNA follows: TGTGCCAGCAGTTCCAGGGGGGGTACTAGCGGGACGACACCCTACGAGCAGTACTTC.

This sequence joins TRBV11-2 and TRBJ2-5, with 10 nucleotides matching TRBD1. TRBJ2-7 explains the end of the DNA better; the J call may be wrong. The germline V gene has CDR1 SGHAT and CDR2 FQNNGV. This CDR3 has 16 amino acids. In nucleotides, the CDR3 is TGTGCCAGCAGCTTAGGAAGGGACAGGGGAGCCTACGAGCAGTACTTC. Translating gives CASSLGRDRGAYEQYF.

The chain joins TRBV5-3 to TRBJ2-7, with D possibly being TRBD1 (5 bases). TRBV5-3 is designated an ORF whose function remains uncertain. The CDR3 covers 15 residues. Trimming removed 1 base at V and 6 bases at J, with 17 bases between. The CDR3 sequence is CARSLWAGQCREQYF. The CDR3 DNA follows: TGTGCCAGAAGCTTGTGGGCAGGGCAGTGCCGCGAGCAGTACTTC.

The chain joins TRBV4-2 to TRBJ1-5; D is uncertain. The CDR3 sequence is 14 residues long. CDR1 is LGHNA and CDR2 is YNFKEQ in the germline V gene. V lost 4 bases to trimming and J lost 3 bases, with 10 bases between them. CDR3 in amino acids: CASSPGLDNQPQHF. CDR3 sequence (DNA): TGTGCCAGCAGCCCAGGCCTCGACAATCAGCCCCAGCATTTT.

The chain has TRBV6-1 and TRBJ1-5; D gene unclear. The CDR3 has 13 residues. The V end was cut by 8 bases, the J end by 5 bases, with 13 bases between. Per germline, CDR1 MNHNS and CDR2 SASEGT. In DNA, the CDR3 is TGTGCCAGCGTCGGTCTTCCCGATCAGCCCCAGCATTTT. This sequence encodes CASVGLPDQPQHF.

The chain has TRBV5-1 and TRBJ2-3; 9 nucleotides align to TRBD2. The V segment lost 4 bases and the J segment 3 bases; nucleotides outside the gene matches: 9. The CDR3 length is 16 residues. Germline V CDR1 and CDR2: SGHRS, YFSETQ. CDR3 nucleotide sequence: TGCGCCAGCAGCGGCGTAGCGGGAGTGGGGACAGATACGCAGTATTTT. As protein: CASSGVAGVGTDTQYF.

V gene TRBV7-9 combines with J gene TRBJ1-1; D is perhaps TRBD1 (5 bases). This CDR3 is 13 amino acids long. V lost 2 bases and J 6 bases, leaving 10 bases between the germline ends. Germline-derived CDR1 and CDR2 are SEHNR and FQNEAQ (reference sequence). CDR3: CASSLQGYAEAFF. The CDR3 nucleotides read TGTGCCAGCAGCTTACAGGGCTACGCTGAAGCTTTCTTT.

The J gene is TRBJ1-2, the V gene TRBV28, with a tentative D call TRBD1 (5 bases). Trimming cost V 3 bases and J 8 bases, with 10 bases left between them. Germline V lookup: CDR1 MDHEN, CDR2 SYDVKM. The CDR3 totals 12 residues. The CDR3 protein is CASSFGAGGYTF. The CDR3 nucleotides are TGTGCCAGCAGTTTCGGGGCAGGAGGCTACACCTTC.

This clone was counted ten times or more. V gene TRBV27 combines with J gene TRBJ2-7, with 11 nucleotides matching TRBD1. In germline, CDR1 is MNHEY, CDR2 SMNVEV (reference sequence). CDR3 size: 15 residues. The V segment lost 5 bases and the J segment 9 bases; nucleotides outside the gene matches: 12. CDR3 in DNA: TGTGCCAGCAGTCCTCGGGACAGGGGGGGACATGCGCAGTACTTC. Residues: CASSPRDRGGHAQYF.

The chain recombines TRBV11-2 with TRBJ2-7, with 8 bases identical to TRBD1. The CDR3 is 16 amino acids. V lost 1 base and J lost 2; bases outside the gene matches: 7. Germline V gene data show CDR1 as SGHAT and CDR2 as FQNNGV. The CDR3 loop is CASSLGWTGTAYEQYF. Here the CDR3 DNA reads TGTGCCAGCAGCTTAGGATGGACAGGGACCGCCTACGAGCAGTACTTC. The whole variable domain, filled in from reference TRBV11-2 and TRBJ2-7, reads EAGVAQSPRYKIIEKRQSVAFWCNPISGHATLYWYQQILGQGPKLLIQFQNNGVVDDSQLPKDRFSAERLKGVDSTLKIQPAKLEDSAVYLCASSLGWTGTAYEQYFGPGTRLTVT.

DNA of the CDR3: TGTGCCAGCAGCGTAGCTGTGGGGAACGCACAAGAGACCCAGTACTTC. It is translated as CASSVAVGNAQETQYF. The rearrangement uses TRBV9 and TRBJ2-5; D remains ambiguous. V was trimmed by 0 bases and J by 2 bases, leaving 14 bases between them. CDR3 size: 16 residues. Germline V gene lookup returns CDR1 SGDLS and CDR2 YYNGEE.

The V call is TRBV6-5, the J call TRBJ2-7; D tentatively fits TRBD1 or TRBD2 (5 bases each). V was trimmed by 8 bases and J by 6 bases, leaving 14 bases between them. Per germline, CDR1 MNHEY and CDR2 SVGAGI. The CDR3 is made up of 12 amino acids. For the CDR3, the DNA is TGTGCCAGCCAAAACTGGGGGTCCGAGCAGTACTTC. This encodes CASQNWGSEQYF.

This clone appeared a single time. The chain is built from TRBV20-1 and TRBJ2-5; no clear D gene. Germline V lookup: CDR1 DFQATT, CDR2 SNEGSKA (reference sequence). The CDR3 extends over 10 amino acids. V was cut by 7 bases and J by 3 bases, with 6 bases left in between. The CDR3 sequence is CSGLKETQYF. CDR3 DNA sequence: TGCAGTGGGTTGAAAGAGACCCAGTACTTC.

CDR3 in amino acids: CASSLPDRGGEQFF. The CDR3 DNA reads TGTGCCAGCAGTTTACCGGACAGGGGAGGGGAGCAGTTCTTC. The gene calls are TRBV28 and TRBJ2-1; 9 positions agree with TRBD1. This CDR3 is 14 amino acids long. Unmatched junction bases numbered 6, after V lost 2 bases and J lost 10 bases. CDR1 and CDR2 from the germline V gene are MDHEN and SYDVKM.

This chain connects TRBV27 to TRBJ1-2, with TRBD1 identical over 9 bases. V shed 5 bases and J 4 bases; nucleotides not matched to a gene: 8. This CDR3 is 15 amino acids long. Germline assignment: CDR1 MNHEY and CDR2 SMNVEV (reference sequence). CDR3 amino acids: CASSDRQGGSYGYTF. CDR3 sequence (DNA): TGTGCCAGCAGTGATCGACAGGGGGGATCCTATGGCTACACCTTC.

This chain connects TRBV27 to TRBJ2-7, with TRBD1 matching 9 bases. Unmatched junction bases numbered 10, after V lost 6 bases and J lost 4 bases. This CDR3 contains 15 residues. Per the germline V gene, CDR1 is MNHEY and CDR2 is SMNVEV (reference sequence). The DNA for the CDR3 is TGTGCCAGCAGCTTCCTGGGGACAGGGTCGTACGAGCAGTACTTC. This sequence encodes CASSFLGTGSYEQYF.

The chain employs TRBV6-1 and TRBJ2-2, with D perhaps being TRBD1 or TRBD2 (5 bases each). Germline CDR1 reads MNHNS; CDR2 reads SASEGT. Trimming cost V 7 bases and J 7 bases, with 19 bases left between them. This CDR3 spans 15 amino acids. The CDR3 loop is CASTLRRTQGGELFF. The CDR3 DNA sequence: TGTGCCAGCACCCTAAGGAGGACCCAGGGCGGGGAGCTGTTTTTT.

The chain combines TRBV27 with TRBJ1-3, with D possibly matching TRBD1 (6 bases). From germline, CDR1 is MNHEY and CDR2 SMNVEV (reference sequence). Trimming removed 6 bases at V and 4 bases at J, with 13 bases between. CDR3 length: 14 residues. The CDR3 DNA follows: TGTGCCAGCAGGTCAACAGGGTTGGGAAACACCATATATTTT. It is translated as CASRSTGLGNTIYF.

The chain is built from TRBV15 and TRBJ2-7, with 11 nucleotides matching TRBD1. CDR1 is LNHNV, CDR2 YYDKDF, per germline (reference sequence). V dropped 1 base and J dropped 3; count of bases not matched to a gene: 2. This CDR3 region has 15 residues. The CDR3 here is CATSRADRGLYEQYF. CDR3 DNA sequence: TGTGCCACCAGCAGAGCGGACAGGGGGCTCTACGAGCAGTACTTC.

This clone has only one observation. The rearrangement joins TRBV5-1 to TRBJ2-3, with 8 bases that match TRBD2. The CDR3 sequence is 17 residues long. Trimming took 7 bases from V and 4 from J; bases not matched to a gene: 17. Germline V gene data show CDR1 as SGHRS and CDR2 as YFSETQ. The CDR3 DNA sequence: TGCGCCAGCCAAGAATTCCCCAGCGGGAGTATCGCAGATACGCAGTATTTT. It specifies CASQEFPSGSIADTQYF.

The rearrangement joins TRBV10-3 to TRBJ2-1, with D possibly being TRBD1 (6 bases). V dropped 3 bases and J dropped 10 bases, with 19 bases sitting between them. CDR1 is ENHRY, CDR2 SYGVKD, per germline. The CDR3 length is 15 residues. CDR3 in DNA: TGTGCCATCAGTGACGGCGGCCCTGGGGGCGAGGAGCAGTTCTTC. This gives the protein CAISDGGPGGEEQFF.

The chain combines TRBV29-1 with TRBJ1-2; a possible D gene is TRBD1 (5 bases). This CDR3 is 13 amino acids long. CDR1 and CDR2 (germline): SQVTM, ANQGSEA. The V end lost 3 bases, the J end lost 8 bases, and 16 bases lay between the germline ends. Here the CDR3 DNA reads TGCAGCGTTGAGTCATCGGCAGGGCGAGGCTACACCTTC. Protein sequence: CSVESSAGRGYTF.

This clone was recorded a few times. In the same sample, other DNA sequences code for this CDR3. V usage is TRBV20-1 and J usage is TRBJ1-4; D unclear. In germline, CDR1 is DFQATT, CDR2 SNEGSKA (reference sequence). The CDR3 is 11 residues long. Deletions cut 3 bases from V and 8 bases from J, with 7 bases between. The CDR3 region is CSASRWEKLFF. CDR3 in DNA: TGCAGTGCTAGCAGATGGGAAAAACTGTTTTTT.

The rearrangement links TRBV7-3 to TRBJ2-3; TRBD2 aligns across 7 bases. CDR3 length equals 15 residues. V shed 5 bases, J shed 0 bases, and the junction held 5 bases outside the gene matches. Germline lookup yields CDR1 SGHTA and CDR2 FQGTGA. CDR3 DNA sequence: TGTGCCAGCAGCCGGAGCGGGGAAAGCACAGATACGCAGTATTTT. It encodes CASSRSGESTDTQYF.

This clone was observed a few times. J is TRBJ2-5 and V is TRBV27; D may be TRBD1 (5 bases). The CDR3 length is 12 residues. Germline V lookup: CDR1 MNHEY, CDR2 SMNVEV (reference sequence). The ends were cut back, 6 bases at V and 5 bases at J, with 10 bases in the middle. The chain's CDR3 is CASRSAGETQYF. CDR3 in DNA: TGTGCCAGCAGATCGGCAGGGGAGACCCAGTACTTC.

This clone was observed once. The chain has TRBV5-1 and TRBJ2-5; no definite D call. This CDR3 spans 16 amino acids. Trimming took off 0 bases at V and 1 base at J, with 13 bases between the two ends. Looked up from germline, CDR1 is SGHRS and CDR2 is YFSETQ. The CDR3 spells CASSLGVTPAQETQYF. The CDR3 bases are TGCGCCAGCAGCTTGGGCGTGACCCCGGCCCAAGAGACCCAGTACTTC.

This chain connects TRBV5-1 to TRBJ2-2; 8 nucleotides agree with TRBD1. This CDR3 comprises 15 residues. The J segment lost 6 bases and the V segment lost 0 bases, leaving 4 bases of the junction unmatched. Germline CDR1 SGHRS, CDR2 YFSETQ. The CDR3 protein is CASSLGRTGSGELFF. The CDR3 DNA sequence: TGCGCCAGCAGCTTGGGTAGGACAGGGTCCGGGGAGCTGTTTTTT.

This sequence joins TRBV11-1 and TRBJ1-2, with TRBD1 identical over 10 bases. Losses at the gene ends were 3 bases for V and 8 bases for J; bases not matched to a gene: 6. This CDR3 has 14 residues. Per germline, CDR1 SGHAT and CDR2 FQDESV (reference sequence). The CDR3 loop is CASSFSGTGVGYTF. Here the CDR3 DNA reads TGTGCCAGCAGCTTCAGCGGGACAGGGGTCGGCTACACCTTC.

This chain connects TRBV10-1 to TRBJ1-1, with D possibly being TRBD1 (5 bases). The V gene lost 0 bases and the J gene lost 3 bases, with 14 bases spanning the gap. This CDR3 has 16 residues. Germline V gene sequence: CDR1 WNHNN, CDR2 SYGVQD (reference sequence). CDR3 bases: TGCGCCAGCAGTGAGTCGCCCCGGGACTGCTACACTGAAGCTTTCTTT. This gives the protein CASSESPRDCYTEAFF.

The chain has TRBV29-1 and TRBJ2-3, with D uncertain. The germline V gene encodes CDR1 SQVTM and CDR2 ANQGSEA. Trimming took 1 base from V and 2 from J, leaving 7 bases between them. The CDR3 is made up of 13 amino acids. CDR3 protein: CSVEVAYTDTQYF. Written as DNA, the CDR3 is TGCAGCGTTGAAGTTGCGTACACAGATACGCAGTATTTT.